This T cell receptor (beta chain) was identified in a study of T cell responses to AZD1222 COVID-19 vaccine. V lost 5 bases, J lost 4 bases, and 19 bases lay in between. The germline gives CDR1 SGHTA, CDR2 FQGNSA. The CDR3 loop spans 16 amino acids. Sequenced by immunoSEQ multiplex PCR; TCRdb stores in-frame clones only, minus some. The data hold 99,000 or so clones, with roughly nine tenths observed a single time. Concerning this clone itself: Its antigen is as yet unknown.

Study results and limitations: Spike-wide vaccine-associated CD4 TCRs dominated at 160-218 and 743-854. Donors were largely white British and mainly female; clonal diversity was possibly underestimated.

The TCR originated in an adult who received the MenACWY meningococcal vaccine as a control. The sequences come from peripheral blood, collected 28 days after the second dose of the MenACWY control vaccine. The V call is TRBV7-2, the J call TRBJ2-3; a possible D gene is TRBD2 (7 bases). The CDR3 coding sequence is TGTGCCAGCAGCCCAATCACGCGGGGGCGGGCAGATACGCAGTATTTT. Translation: CASSPITRGRADTQYF.